The 11 T cell receptor beta chains in this list originate from one sample, sequenced in a study of tumor-infiltrating lymphocytes in localized non-small cell lung cancer. Produced via immunoSEQ multiplex PCR; TCRdb's table is partial and in-frame only. The sample holds several thousand clones, approximately 82% seen once. What was sequenced was lung tumor tissue. Receptors originate from a human donor with non-small cell lung cancer.

The chain links TRBV9 to TRBJ2-7, with 9 bases matching TRBD2. V trimming: 0 bases; J trimming: 5 bases; junction bases outside the gene matches: 6. This CDR3 has 15 residues. Germline V gives CDR1 SGDLS, CDR2 YYNGEE. The CDR3, as DNA: TGTGCCAGCAGCGTAGAATTAGCGGGAGTGAACGAGCAGTACTTC. Protein: CASSVELAGVNEQYF. The full variable domain, rest sourced from reference TRBV9 and TRBJ2-7, is DSGVTQTPKHLITATGQRVTLRCSPRSGDLSVYWYQQSLDQGLQFLIQYYNGEERAKGNILERFSAQQFPDLHSELNLSSLELGDSALYFCASSVELAGVNEQYFGPGTRLTVT.

The V gene is TRBV7-9, the J gene TRBJ2-4; D not certain. Trimming removed 5 bases from V and 0 bases from J, with 14 bases in between. The CDR3 covers 16 residues. Germline assignment: CDR1 SEHNR and CDR2 FQNEAQ (reference sequence). DNA of the CDR3: TGTGCCAGCAGCCCCCCGATGGGATTAGCCAAAAACATTCAGTACTTC. The encoded protein is CASSPPMGLAKNIQYF.

The rearrangement links TRBV11-2 to TRBJ1-3; D uncertain. V lost 3 bases, J lost 0 bases, and 9 bases lay in between. Germline V CDR1 and CDR2: SGHAT, FQNNGV. CDR3 length: 15 amino acids. Here the CDR3 DNA reads TGTGCCAGCAGCTTCGGCGGAAACTCTGGAAACACCATATATTTT. This codes for CASSFGGNSGNTIYF.

V is TRBV6-4 and J is TRBJ2-5, with D possibly being TRBD2 (6 bases). The CDR3 is made up of 14 amino acids. The V and J ends lost 6 bases and 5 bases respectively, with 16 bases between them. Germline lookup yields CDR1 MRHNA and CDR2 SNTAGT. CDR3 protein: CASRKGLPAETQYF. The CDR3 nucleotides read TGTGCCAGCAGGAAGGGACTCCCGGCGGAGACCCAGTACTTC.

This chain joins TRBV11-2 and TRBJ2-6, with TRBD1 identical over 8 bases. Germline values: CDR1 SGHAT, CDR2 FQNNGV. The CDR3 sequence is 16 residues long. V trimming: 6 bases; J trimming: 4 bases; junction bases outside the gene matches: 8. CDR3 loop: CASSPDRGLGANVLTF. In DNA form, the CDR3 reads TGTGCCAGCAGTCCCGACAGGGGCTTGGGGGCCAACGTCCTGACTTTC.

This rearrangement joins TRBV19 to TRBJ2-1; D remains unclear. The CDR3 has 14 amino acids. The germline gives CDR1 LNHDA, CDR2 SQIVND (reference sequence). Trimming removed 3 bases from V and 3 bases from J, with 9 bases in between. The CDR3 DNA is TGTGCCAGTAGTATTAAAGGATTCTACAATGAGCAGTTCTTC. Translated: CASSIKGFYNEQFF.

This clone was seen once. V gene TRBV19 combines with J gene TRBJ2-3, with 7 bases lining up with TRBD2. The CDR3 extends over 13 amino acids. V lost 4 bases and J lost 6; bases outside the gene matches: 4. Germline V gene sequence: CDR1 LNHDA, CDR2 SQIVND (reference sequence). The CDR3 DNA reads as TGTGCCAGTAGTAGCGGGAGATTTGATACGCAGTATTTT. Encoded protein: CASSSGRFDTQYF. The full variable domain, its missing parts supplied by reference TRBV19 and TRBJ2-3, is DGGITQSPKYLFRKEGQNVTLSCEQNLNHDAMYWYRQDPGQGLRLIYYSQIVNDFQKGDIAEGYSVSREKKESFPLTVTSAQKNPTAFYLCASSSGRFDTQYFGPGTRLTVL.

The V gene is TRBV2, the J gene TRBJ1-3; weak D call: TRBD1 (5 bases). This CDR3 spans 15 amino acids. CDR1 is SNHLY and CDR2 is FYNNEI in the germline V gene. Trimming stripped 4 bases from V and 0 bases from J, with 10 bases between. CDR3 in DNA: TGTGCCAGCAGTGGGCAGGGACTCTCTGGAAACACCATATATTTT. The encoded protein is CASSGQGLSGNTIYF.

The genes are TRBV5-1 and TRBJ2-7, with 7 nucleotides matching TRBD2. The V gene end was trimmed by 0 bases and the J gene end by 0 bases; junction bases not matched to a gene: 3. Germline V CDR1 and CDR2: SGHRS, YFSETQ. CDR3 size: 15 residues. The CDR3 coding sequence is TGCGCCAGCAGCTTGGCTAGCGGAATCTCCTACGAGCAGTACTTC. It specifies CASSLASGISYEQYF.

This clone appeared a few times. The CDR3 spells CASSQKKQGTSYEQYF. The CDR3 nucleotides read TGCGCCAGCAGCCAGAAAAAACAGGGGACCTCCTACGAGCAGTACTTC. The chain has TRBV4-3 and TRBJ2-7, with 7 bases identical to TRBD1. The CDR3 loop spans 16 amino acids. The germline V gene has CDR1 LGHNA and CDR2 YSLEER. The V segment lost 3 bases and the J segment 0 bases; nucleotides outside the gene matches: 8.

V and J are TRBV18 and TRBJ2-7; the D gene is possibly TRBD1 (6 bases). CDR1 is KGHSH, CDR2 LQKENI, per germline. Trimming took off 3 bases at V and 4 bases at J, with 7 bases between the two ends. This CDR3 spans 12 amino acids. The CDR3 DNA reads as TGTGCCAGCTCACCCGACAGGTACGAGCAGTACTTC. Translation: CASSPDRYEQYF.